The entry below gives a single T cell receptor (beta chain) sequence along with its context. What it binds is unknown. Trimming removed 0 bases from V and 6 bases from J, with 17 bases in between. Germline assignment: CDR1 MNHEY and CDR2 SVGAGI. The CDR3 has 16 amino acids. cDNA libraries for TCR alpha and TCR beta, carrying sample barcodes and UMIs, came from 5'RACE with constant-segment primers. TCRdb called the 5' RACE reads again in MiXCR, with one record for every CDR3 protein. The sample consists of around 310,000 distinct CDR3 sequences, 14% of them appearing once. This sample is part of a study of T-cell memory formation after mild COVID-19. General observations from the study: CD4+ contracting clones were mainly CM and EM; CD8+ ones, EMRA.

Material: PBMCs or a T cell subset sorted from them (not recorded which). The sequence was collected from a man younger than 35 who had mild COVID-19 (a few samples of this study predate the infection). Cell type and time point are not known. The genes are TRBV6-5 and TRBJ1-1; D unclear. The CDR3 here is CASSYSKAGLGPEAFF. The CDR3 coding sequence is TGTGCCAGCAGTTACTCGAAGGCAGGTCTTGGCCCTGAAGCTTTCTTT.